The clone carrying this T cell receptor beta chain was picked up a small number of times. The sample comes from a study of cytomegalovirus exposure and HLA in healthy donors. The CDR3 contains 14 residues. Germline CDR1 KGHSH, CDR2 LQKENI. Trimming cost V 3 bases and J 4 bases; bases outside gene matches: 3. The study ran its PCR with 60 Vbeta and 13 Jbeta primers. Clones were sequenced by immunoSEQ multiplex PCR, and TCRdb holds only the in-frame ones, with some missing. This table holds 100,000 to 150,000 clones, over 65% found once. This receptor was taken from a middle-aged man in good health and CMV-seronegative. V is TRBV18 and J is TRBJ1-2; the match to TRBD1 covers 9 bases. Sequenced material: PBMCs. The CDR3 is CASSPGTGSYGYTF. DNA of the CDR3: TGTGCCAGCTCACCGGGGACAGGGAGCTATGGCTACACCTTC.